This TCR beta chain was observed in a study of cytomegalovirus exposure and HLA in healthy donors. Amplification used 60 Vbeta primers and 13 Jbeta primers. Using immunoSEQ multiplex PCR, the repertoire was profiled, and TCRdb retains in-frame clones only, with some absent. Of roughly 130,000 clones detected, around 80% appear once; the ten largest clones hold 1.5% to 2.5%. This clone showed up just once. Other DNA variants within this sample encode the same CDR3. V shed 2 bases and J shed 4 bases, with 5 bases lying between them. Germline CDR1 is MDHEN and CDR2 is SYDVKM. The CDR3 consists of 12 residues.

The clonotype was recovered from a man between 18 and 29 years old in good health and CMV-seronegative. The J gene is TRBJ2-5, the V gene TRBV28; tentatively, D is TRBD2 (5 bases). Sequenced input: PBMCs. The CDR3 protein is CASSLRGETQYF. In DNA form, the CDR3 reads TGTGCCAGCAGTTTACGGGGAGAGACCCAGTACTTC.